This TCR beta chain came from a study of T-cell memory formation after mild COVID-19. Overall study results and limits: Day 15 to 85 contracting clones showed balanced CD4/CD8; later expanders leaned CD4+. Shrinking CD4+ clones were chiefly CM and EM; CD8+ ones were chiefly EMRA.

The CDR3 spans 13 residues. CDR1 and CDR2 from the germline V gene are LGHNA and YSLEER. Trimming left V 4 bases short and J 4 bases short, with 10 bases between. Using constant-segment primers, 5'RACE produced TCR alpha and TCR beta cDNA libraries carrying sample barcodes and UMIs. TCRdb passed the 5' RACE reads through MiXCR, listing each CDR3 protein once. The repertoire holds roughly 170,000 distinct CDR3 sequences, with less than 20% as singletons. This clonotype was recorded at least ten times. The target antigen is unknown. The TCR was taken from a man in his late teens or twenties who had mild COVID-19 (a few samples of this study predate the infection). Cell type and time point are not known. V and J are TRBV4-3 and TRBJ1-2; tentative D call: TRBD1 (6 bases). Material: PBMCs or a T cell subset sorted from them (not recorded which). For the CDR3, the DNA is TGCGCCAGCAGCCGAAAAGGGGGCTATGGCTACACCTTC. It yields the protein CASSRKGGYGYTF.